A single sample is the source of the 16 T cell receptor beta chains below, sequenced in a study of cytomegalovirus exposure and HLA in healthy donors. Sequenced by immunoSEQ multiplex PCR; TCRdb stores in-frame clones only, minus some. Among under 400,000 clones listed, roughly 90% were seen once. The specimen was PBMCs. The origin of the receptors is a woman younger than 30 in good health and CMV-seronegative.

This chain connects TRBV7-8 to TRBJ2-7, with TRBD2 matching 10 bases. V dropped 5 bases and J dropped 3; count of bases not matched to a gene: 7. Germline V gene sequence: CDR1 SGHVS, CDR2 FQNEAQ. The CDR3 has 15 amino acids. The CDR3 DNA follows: TGTGCCAGCAGCCTGAGCGGGGGGGCCCTCTACGAGCAGTACTTC. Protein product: CASSLSGGALYEQYF.

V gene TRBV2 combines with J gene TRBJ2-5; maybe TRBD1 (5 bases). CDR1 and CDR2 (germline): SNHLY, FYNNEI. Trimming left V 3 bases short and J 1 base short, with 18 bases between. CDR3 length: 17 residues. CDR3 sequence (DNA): TGTGCCAGCAGTGAGACCCACCCGGACACCTTCCAAGAGACCCAGTACTTC. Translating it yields CASSETHPDTFQETQYF.

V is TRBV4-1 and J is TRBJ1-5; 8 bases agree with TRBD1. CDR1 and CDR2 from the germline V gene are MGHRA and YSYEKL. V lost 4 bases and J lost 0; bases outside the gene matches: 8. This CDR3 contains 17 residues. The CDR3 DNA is TGCGCCAGCAGCCGAACAGGGGGAGCAGATAGCAATCAGCCCCAGCATTTT. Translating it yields CASSRTGGADSNQPQHF.

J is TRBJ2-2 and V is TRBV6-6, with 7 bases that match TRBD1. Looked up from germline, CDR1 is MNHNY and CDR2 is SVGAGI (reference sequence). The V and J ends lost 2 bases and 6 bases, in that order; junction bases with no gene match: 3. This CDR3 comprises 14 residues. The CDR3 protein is CASSYQGQPGELFF. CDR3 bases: TGTGCCAGCAGTTACCAGGGACAGCCCGGGGAGCTGTTTTTT.

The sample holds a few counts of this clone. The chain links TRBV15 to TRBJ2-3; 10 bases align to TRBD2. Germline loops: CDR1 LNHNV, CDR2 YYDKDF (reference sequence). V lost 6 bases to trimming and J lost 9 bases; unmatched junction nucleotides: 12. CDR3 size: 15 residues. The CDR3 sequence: CATRWRSGGAATQYF. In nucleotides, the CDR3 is TGTGCCACCAGGTGGAGGAGCGGGGGGGCCGCAACGCAGTATTTT.

The chain's CDR3 is CASNAGPGPTGELFF. The CDR3 coding sequence is TGTGCCAGCAACGCAGGGCCAGGACCCACCGGGGAGCTGTTTTTT. This rearrangement joins TRBV6-5 to TRBJ2-2, with TRBD1 as a possible D gene (5 bases). The length of the CDR3 is 15 residues. Germline V gene sequence: CDR1 MNHEY, CDR2 SVGAGI. Trimming stripped 7 bases from V and 4 bases from J, with 16 bases between.

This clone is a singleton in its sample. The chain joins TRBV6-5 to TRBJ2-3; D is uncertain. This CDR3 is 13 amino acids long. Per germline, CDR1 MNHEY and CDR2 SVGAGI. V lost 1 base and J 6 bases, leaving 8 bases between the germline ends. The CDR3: CASSYLRSDTQYF. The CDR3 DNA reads TGTGCCAGCAGTTACTTGCGTTCCGATACGCAGTATTTT.

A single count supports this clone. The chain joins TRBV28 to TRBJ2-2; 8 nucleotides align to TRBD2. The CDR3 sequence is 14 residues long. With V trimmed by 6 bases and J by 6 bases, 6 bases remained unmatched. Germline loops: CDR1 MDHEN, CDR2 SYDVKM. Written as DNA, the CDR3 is TGTGCCAGCAGGAATAGCGGGGAGGCCGGGGAGCTGTTTTTT. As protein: CASRNSGEAGELFF.

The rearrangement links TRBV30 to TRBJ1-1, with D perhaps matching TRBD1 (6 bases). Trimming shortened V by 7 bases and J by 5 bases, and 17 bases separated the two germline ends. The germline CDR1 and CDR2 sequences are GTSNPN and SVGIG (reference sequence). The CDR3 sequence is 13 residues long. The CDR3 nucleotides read TGTGCCTCCCCAGGGGAAAGGAGAACTGAAGCTTTCTTT. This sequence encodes CASPGERRTEAFF.

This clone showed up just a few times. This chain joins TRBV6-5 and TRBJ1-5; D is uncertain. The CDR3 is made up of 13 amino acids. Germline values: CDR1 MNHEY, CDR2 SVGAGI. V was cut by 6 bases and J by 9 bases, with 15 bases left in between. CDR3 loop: CASSLAAVGPQHF. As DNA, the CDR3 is TGTGCCAGCAGCCTAGCGGCGGTGGGGCCCCAGCATTTT.

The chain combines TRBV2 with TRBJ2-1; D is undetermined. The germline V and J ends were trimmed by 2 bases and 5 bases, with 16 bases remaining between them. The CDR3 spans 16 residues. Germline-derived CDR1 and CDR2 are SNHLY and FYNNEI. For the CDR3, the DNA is TGTGCCAGCAGTGAACTCCGAACAGTACCTCACAATGAGCAGTTCTTC. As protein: CASSELRTVPHNEQFF.

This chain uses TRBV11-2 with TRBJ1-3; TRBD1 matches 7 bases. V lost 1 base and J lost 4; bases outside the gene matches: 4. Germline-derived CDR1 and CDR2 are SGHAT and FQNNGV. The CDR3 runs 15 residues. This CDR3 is CASSLAGGVGNTIYF. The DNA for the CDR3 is TGTGCCAGCAGCTTAGCAGGGGGTGTGGGAAACACCATATATTTT. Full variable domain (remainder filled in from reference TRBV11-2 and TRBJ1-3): EAGVAQSPRYKIIEKRQSVAFWCNPISGHATLYWYQQILGQGPKLLIQFQNNGVVDDSQLPKDRFSAERLKGVDSTLKIQPAKLEDSAVYLCASSLAGGVGNTIYFGEGSWLTVV.

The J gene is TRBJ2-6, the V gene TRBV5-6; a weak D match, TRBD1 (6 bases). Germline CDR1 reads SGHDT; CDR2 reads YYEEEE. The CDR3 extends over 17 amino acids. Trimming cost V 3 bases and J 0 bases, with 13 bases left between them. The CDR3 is CASSSTGQISGANVLTF. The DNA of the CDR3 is TGTGCCAGCAGCTCCACAGGGCAAATCTCTGGGGCCAACGTCCTGACTTTC.

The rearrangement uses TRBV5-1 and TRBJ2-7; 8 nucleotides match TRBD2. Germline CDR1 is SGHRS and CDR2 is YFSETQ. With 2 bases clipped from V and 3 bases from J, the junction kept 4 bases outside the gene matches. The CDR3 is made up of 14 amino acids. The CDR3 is CASSLRAGDYEQYF. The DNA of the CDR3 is TGCGCCAGCAGCTTACGAGCGGGGGACTACGAGCAGTACTTC.

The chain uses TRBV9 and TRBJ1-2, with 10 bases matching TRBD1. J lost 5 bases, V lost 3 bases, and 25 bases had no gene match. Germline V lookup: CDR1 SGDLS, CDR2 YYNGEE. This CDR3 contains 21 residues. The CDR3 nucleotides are TGTGCCAGCAGCGGTTTCGACGTTGGAGGGTCGGACAGGGGGATTCGGTATGGCTACACCTTC. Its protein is CASSGFDVGGSDRGIRYGYTF.

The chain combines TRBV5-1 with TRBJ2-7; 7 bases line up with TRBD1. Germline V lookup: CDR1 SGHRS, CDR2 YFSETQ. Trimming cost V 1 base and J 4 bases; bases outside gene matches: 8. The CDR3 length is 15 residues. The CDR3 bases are TGCGCCAGCAGCTTGCGGCATCTGACAGGGTACGAGCAGTACTTC. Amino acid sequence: CASSLRHLTGYEQYF.